These 16 T cell receptor beta chains came from one sample sequenced in a study of neoadjuvant anti-PD-1 for oral cavity cancer. As to time point: after neoadjuvant nivolumab, at surgical resection. Clones were sequenced by immunoSEQ multiplex PCR, and TCRdb holds only the in-frame ones, with some missing. Among approximately 16,000 clones listed, roughly 40% were seen once. Source: tumor tissue, taken after nivolumab (anti-PD-1) treatment. These receptors were collected from a person aged 35-79 years with oral cavity squamous cell carcinoma.

This clone was seen more than once but under ten times. In DNA form, the CDR3 reads TGCGCCAGCAGCTTGGCGGGACTAGCGGACATCAACGGGAATGAGCAGTTCTTC. Translated: CASSLAGLADINGNEQFF. The chain uses TRBV5-1 and TRBJ2-1; 11 bases match TRBD2. The germline V gene has CDR1 SGHRS and CDR2 YFSETQ. The ends lost 0 bases at V and 7 bases at J; junction bases unmatched: 12. This CDR3 region has 18 residues. Drawing the rest from reference TRBV5-1 and TRBJ2-1, the complete variable domain is KAGVTQTPRYLIKTRGQQVTLSCSPISGHRSVSWYQQTPGQGLQFLFEYFSETQRNKGNFPGRFSGRQFSNSRSEMNVSTLELGDSALYLCASSLAGLADINGNEQFFGPGTRLTVL.

This sequence joins TRBV5-1 and TRBJ1-1; possible D gene TRBD1, 5 bases. Trimming left V 1 base short and J 6 bases short, with 13 bases between. Germline V gene data show CDR1 as SGHRS and CDR2 as YFSETQ. CDR3 length: 14 amino acids. CDR3 bases: TGCGCCAGCAGCTTGTTTGATGTGGGGGCTGAAGCTTTCTTT. Translating gives CASSLFDVGAEAFF.

V usage is TRBV29-1 and J usage is TRBJ2-3; D not certain. V dropped 6 bases and J dropped 2 bases, with 9 bases sitting between them. This CDR3 has 12 amino acids. The germline gives CDR1 SQVTM, CDR2 ANQGSEA. CDR3 residues: CSVEIYTDTQYF. CDR3 bases: TGCAGCGTGGAGATTTACACAGATACGCAGTATTTT.

This clone was observed many times. V gene TRBV5-4 combines with J gene TRBJ1-2; TRBD1 might be the D (6 bases). The germline V gene has CDR1 SGHNT and CDR2 YYREEE (reference sequence). The CDR3 is made up of 15 amino acids. Trimming removed 2 bases at V and 2 bases at J, with 13 bases between. The CDR3, as DNA: TGTGCCAGCAGCTTTGGCCGGGGGGCCAACTATGGCTACACCTTC. Translated: CASSFGRGANYGYTF. Full variable domain (missing parts from reference TRBV5-4 and TRBJ1-2): ETGVTQSPTHLIKTRGQQVTLRCSSQSGHNTVSWYQQALGQGPQFIFQYYREEENGRGNFPPRFSGLQFPNYSSELNVNALELDDSALYLCASSFGRGANYGYTFGSGTRLTVV.

V and J are TRBV2 and TRBJ1-6; TRBD1 matches at 8 bases. Germline V gives CDR1 SNHLY, CDR2 FYNNEI. The CDR3 sequence is 18 residues long. J was trimmed by 10 bases and V by 0 bases; bases with no gene match: 14. CDR3 bases: TGTGCCAGCAGTGAAGCAACCAGGGGGCTCAAGATATACTCACCCCTCCACTTT. Translated: CASSEATRGLKIYSPLHF.

The genes are TRBV2 and TRBJ2-1, with TRBD2 identical over 16 bases. V gave up 4 bases and J gave up 9 bases; unmatched junction bases: 12. The CDR3 totals 18 residues. The germline V gene encodes CDR1 SNHLY and CDR2 FYNNEI. CDR3 in DNA: TGTGCCAGCAGTGCGGAAACCGGGACTAGCGGGGGGGCCTCTGAGCAGTTCTTC. It encodes CASSAETGTSGGASEQFF.

By sample share, this clone is medium-sized. This chain joins TRBV7-2 and TRBJ1-5, with D maybe TRBD1 (5 bases). This CDR3 comprises 16 residues. Germline CDR1 is SGHTA and CDR2 is FQGNSA. Trimming took 2 bases from V and 7 from J, leaving 18 bases between them. The CDR3 DNA follows: TGTGCCAGCAGCTTATTCCAAGGGCAGGGTTGGCAGCCCCAGCATTTT. Residues: CASSLFQGQGWQPQHF.

The chain carries TRBV9 and TRBJ1-2, with 9 bases identical to TRBD1. The CDR3 length is 13 residues. V trimming: 3 bases; J trimming: 9 bases; junction bases outside the gene matches: 6. Germline loops: CDR1 SGDLS, CDR2 YYNGEE. The CDR3 DNA is TGTGCCAGCAGCGCAGGGACAGGGAATAGCTACACCTTC. Translated: CASSAGTGNSYTF.

The J gene is TRBJ2-1, the V gene TRBV7-9; 7 nucleotides align to TRBD2. The germline gives CDR1 SEHNR, CDR2 FQNEAQ (reference sequence). After removal of 5 bases from V and 3 bases from J, the junction contained 7 bases not matched to a gene. This CDR3 is 15 amino acids long. The CDR3 is CASSPAGDLYNEQFF. Here the CDR3 DNA reads TGTGCCAGCAGCCCGGCGGGGGACCTCTACAATGAGCAGTTCTTC.

This clone is a singleton in its sample. V gene TRBV30 combines with J gene TRBJ2-1; D could derive from TRBD1 or TRBD2 (6 bases each). The V gene's germline CDR1 is GTSNPN and CDR2 SVGIG (reference sequence). The CDR3 length is 18 residues. V lost 0 bases, J lost 0 bases, and 18 bases lay in between. The CDR3 spells CAWSVPFGGGSSYNEQFF. The CDR3 nucleotides are TGTGCCTGGAGTGTACCCTTCGGAGGGGGGAGCTCCTACAATGAGCAGTTCTTC.

This clone is medium-sized. The rearrangement joins TRBV2 to TRBJ2-7; 10 bases agree with TRBD1. With 5 bases clipped from V and 4 bases from J, the junction kept 5 bases outside the gene matches. This CDR3 is 14 amino acids long. CDR1 and CDR2 from the germline V gene are SNHLY and FYNNEI. CDR3 sequence reads: CASSRQGALYEQYF. The CDR3 DNA is TGTGCCAGCAGTCGACAGGGGGCTTTATACGAGCAGTACTTC. Full variable domain (missing parts from reference TRBV2 and TRBJ2-7): EPEVTQTPSHQVTQMGQEVILRCVPISNHLYFYWYRQILGQKVEFLVSFYNNEISEKSEIFDDQFSVERPDGSNFTLKIRSTKLEDSAMYFCASSRQGALYEQYFGPGTRLTVT.

In its sample, this clone was seen a few times. J is TRBJ1-1 and V is TRBV5-1; 9 bases are shared with TRBD1. J was trimmed by 4 bases and V by 0 bases; bases with no gene match: 4. From germline, CDR1 is SGHRS and CDR2 YFSETQ. This CDR3 comprises 15 residues. Here the CDR3 reads CASSLAGQGSTEAFF. The DNA of the CDR3 is TGCGCCAGCAGCTTGGCAGGACAGGGGAGCACTGAAGCTTTCTTT.

This clone appeared a few times. V gene TRBV11-1 combines with J gene TRBJ1-3; no reliable D call. The CDR3 spans 15 residues. V lost 2 bases, J lost 2 bases, and 10 bases lay in between. Per the germline V gene, CDR1 is SGHAT and CDR2 is FQDESV (reference sequence). CDR3 in amino acids: CASSLIGYPGNTIYF. In DNA form, the CDR3 reads TGTGCCAGCAGCTTAATCGGGTACCCTGGAAACACCATATATTTT.

This chain joins TRBV5-1 and TRBJ2-7; 10 nucleotides line up with TRBD1. Germline CDR1 SGHRS, CDR2 YFSETQ. The junction had 8 bases not matched to a gene; V was cut back by 4 bases and J by 4 bases. The CDR3 length is 15 residues. CDR3 nucleotides: TGCGCCAGCAGCCGAGGACAGGGGGGCCAATACGAGCAGTACTTC. It codes for CASSRGQGGQYEQYF.

The DNA of the CDR3 is TGTGCCAGCAGCCAGGGAGGACAGGGAAATCAGCCCCAGCATTTT. Translated, it gives CASSQGGQGNQPQHF. J is TRBJ1-5 and V is TRBV4-2; 8 bases line up with TRBD1. The length of the CDR3 is 15 residues. Trimming took 3 bases from V and 4 from J; bases not matched to a gene: 5. CDR1 and CDR2 (germline): LGHNA, YNFKEQ.

CDR3 sequence: CASSFISMNTEAFF. For the CDR3, the DNA is TGTGCCAGCAGCTTTATATCGATGAACACTGAAGCTTTCTTT. The rearrangement uses TRBV5-6 and TRBJ1-1; D ambiguous. V shed 2 bases and J shed 0 bases, with 8 bases lying between them. CDR1 SGHDT and CDR2 YYEEEE come from the germline V gene. The CDR3 runs to 14 residues.